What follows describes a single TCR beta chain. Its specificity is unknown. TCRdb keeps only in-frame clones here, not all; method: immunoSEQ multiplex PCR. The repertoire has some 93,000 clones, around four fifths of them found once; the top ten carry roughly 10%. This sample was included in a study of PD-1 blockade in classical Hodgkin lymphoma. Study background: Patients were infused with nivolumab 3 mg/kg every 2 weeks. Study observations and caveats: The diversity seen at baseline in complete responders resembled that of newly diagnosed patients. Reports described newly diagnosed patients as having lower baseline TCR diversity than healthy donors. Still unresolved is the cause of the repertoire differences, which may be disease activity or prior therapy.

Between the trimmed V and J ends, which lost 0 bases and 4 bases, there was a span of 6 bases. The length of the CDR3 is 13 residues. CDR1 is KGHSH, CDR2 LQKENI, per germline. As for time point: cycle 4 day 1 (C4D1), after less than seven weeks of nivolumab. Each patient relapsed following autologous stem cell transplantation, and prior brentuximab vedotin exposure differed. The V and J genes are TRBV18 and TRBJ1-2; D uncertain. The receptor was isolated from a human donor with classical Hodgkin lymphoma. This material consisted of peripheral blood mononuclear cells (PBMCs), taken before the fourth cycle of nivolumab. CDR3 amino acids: CASSPPASYGYTF. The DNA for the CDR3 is TGTGCCAGCTCACCACCAGCGAGCTATGGCTACACCTTC.